The 30 T cell receptor beta chains given below trace back to one sample, sequenced in a study of CD8+CD57+ T cells in acquired aplastic anemia. Genomic DNA served as template for TCR beta VDJ and CDR3 profiling. MiXCR, run by TCRdb on the reads, gives a single entry per CDR3 protein. The sample shows about 400,000 distinct CDR3 sequences, 65% to 75% of them seen only once. Sequencing was done on a sample of sorted CD4+, CD8+, or CD8+CD57+ T cells (not recorded which) from PBMCs. These receptors all stem from a human donor in good health, serving as a control.

V is TRBV2 and J is TRBJ2-7; D uncertain. CDR1 and CDR2 (germline): SNHLY, FYNNEI. The CDR3 is 12 residues long. Trimming took off 6 bases at V and 9 bases at J, with 15 bases between the two ends. The CDR3 loop is CASSLNGVGQYF. CDR3 bases: TGTGCCAGCAGCTTGAATGGGGTGGGGCAGTACTTC.

In the case of this clonotype: At one end the junction does not follow the germline gene, possibly because of a read error. The chain combines TRBV2 with TRBJ2-2; possibly TRBD2 for D (6 bases). Per the germline V gene, CDR1 is SNHLY and CDR2 is FYNNEI. The CDR3 covers 15 residues. CDR3: CASRAEGGITGELFF. The CDR3 DNA reads as TGTGCTAGCAGGGCGGAGGGTGGTATCACCGGGGAGCTGTTTTTT.

The chain has TRBV4-3 and TRBJ2-3; unclear D gene. Germline-derived CDR1 and CDR2 are LGHNA and YSLEER. Trimming shortened V by 1 base and J by 4 bases, and 6 bases separated the two germline ends. CDR3 length: 13 residues. The CDR3: CASSQVFADTQYF. CDR3 nucleotide sequence: TGCGCCAGCAGCCAAGTTTTTGCAGATACGCAGTATTTT.

Ten or more counts support this clonotype. The chain employs TRBV19 and TRBJ1-3; tentatively, D is TRBD1 (5 bases). The V and J ends lost 4 bases and 8 bases respectively, with 24 bases between them. Looked up from germline, CDR1 is LNHDA and CDR2 is SQIVND (reference sequence). The CDR3 consists of 17 residues. Written as DNA, the CDR3 is TGTGCCAGTAGTAATTGGCCAAGAGGAGTTCGGGGGTACACCATATATTTT. Translation: CASSNWPRGVRGYTIYF. Full variable domain (missing parts from reference TRBV19 and TRBJ1-3): DGGITQSPKYLFRKEGQNVTLSCEQNLNHDAMYWYRQDPGQGLRLIYYSQIVNDFQKGDIAEGYSVSREKKESFPLTVTSAQKNPTAFYLCASSNWPRGVRGYTIYFGEGSWLTVV.

The J gene is TRBJ2-7, the V gene TRBV10-2; 10 nucleotides line up with TRBD2. Per the germline V gene, CDR1 is WSHSY and CDR2 is SAAADI. With V trimmed by 6 bases and J by 0 bases, 11 bases remained unmatched. CDR3 length: 17 residues. CDR3 DNA: TGCGCCAGCAGCTTGGCGAGGACTAGCGGAACCTCCTACGAGCAGTACTTC. Translation: CASSLARTSGTSYEQYF.

The chain joins TRBV7-8 to TRBJ1-6; weak D call: TRBD1 (5 bases). The CDR3 totals 15 residues. The germline V gene encodes CDR1 SGHVS and CDR2 FQNEAQ. Trimming stripped 2 bases from V and 18 bases from J, with 23 bases between. The CDR3 DNA reads TGTGCCAGCAGCTTAAATAGCGGAGGGACGAGACGTACCCACTTT. Encoded protein: CASSLNSGGTRRTHF.

The chain links TRBV9 to TRBJ1-5; no firm D call. The J call may be incorrect, as the DNA end agrees better with TRBJ2-3. This CDR3 region has 13 residues. CDR1 and CDR2 (germline): SGDLS, YYNGEE. CDR3 nucleotides: TGTGCCAGCAGCGTGCAGCCAGAGCCCGACCAGTATTTT. This sequence encodes CASSVQPEPDQYF.

This chain uses TRBV20-1 with TRBJ2-1, with D possibly being TRBD1 (5 bases). The germline gives CDR1 DFQATT, CDR2 SNEGSKA (reference sequence). With 1 base removed from V and 11 bases from J, the gap between germline ends came to 15 bases. There are 13 residues in the CDR3. In DNA form, the CDR3 reads TGCAGTGCTAGAGGTTCAGGGATGGAGAAGCAGTTCTTC. Its protein product is CSARGSGMEKQFF.

This clonotype was recorded many times. The chain couples TRBV10-3 to TRBJ2-2; D is unclear. This CDR3 contains 14 residues. Trimming removed 7 bases at V and 0 bases at J, with 9 bases between. Germline loops: CDR1 ENHRY, CDR2 SYGVKD. The CDR3 nucleotides read TGTGCCATCACCGGCGAACCGAACACCGGGGAGCTGTTTTTT. Protein: CAITGEPNTGELFF.

As concerns this clonotype: One end of the junction fails to match germline, which may point to a read error. The chain carries TRBV7-3 and TRBJ2-5, with D possibly matching TRBD1 (5 bases). The germline CDR1 and CDR2 sequences are SGHTA and FQGTGA. CDR3 size: 15 residues. The chain's CDR3 is CASTLDRGEVGTQYF. DNA of the CDR3: TGTGCTAGCACCTTAGATAGGGGTGAAGTGGGGACCCAGTACTTC.

Concerning this clonotype itself: The junction does not match germline at one end; this may be a read error. V and J are TRBV7-2 and TRBJ1-6; a weak D match, TRBD1 (5 bases). Germline CDR1 SGHTA, CDR2 FQGNSA. The CDR3 covers 14 residues. CDR3: CASSSRRGNSALLF. The CDR3, as DNA: TGTGCCAGCAGCAGTCGGAGGGGAAATTCAGCCCTCCTCTTT.

The chain recombines TRBV7-2 with TRBJ1-6; D possibly corresponds to TRBD1 (6 bases). Trimming removed 3 bases at V and 16 bases at J, with 19 bases between. This CDR3 spans 14 amino acids. Germline-derived CDR1 and CDR2 are SGHTA and FQGNSA. In DNA, the CDR3 is TGTGCCAGCAGCTTCGGACAGAACAATTCACAGCTCCACTTT. Protein product: CASSFGQNNSQLHF.

This clonotype has more than one count but fewer than ten. V and J are TRBV2 and TRBJ1-2; D is unresolved. The CDR3 has 13 residues. Germline V gives CDR1 SNHLY, CDR2 FYNNEI. V lost 3 bases to trimming and J lost 8 bases, with 13 bases between them. CDR3 nucleotide sequence: TGTGCCAGCAGTGAGACTACTAGTAAGGGCTACACCTTC. Its translation: CASSETTSKGYTF.

This clonotype turned up a few times. A read error is possible here, since a much larger clone lies one base away. This chain uses TRBV9 with TRBJ2-5; D is possibly TRBD2 (5 bases). The CDR3 is 15 residues long. V was clipped by 4 bases and J by 1 base, with 14 bases between them. Germline V gene data show CDR1 as SGDLS and CDR2 as YYNGEE. CDR3 DNA: TGTGCCAGCAGCCTAGCCGGGTGGGCCCAAGAGACCCAGTACTTC. Amino acids: CASSLAGWAQETQYF.

The V and J genes are TRBV7-9 and TRBJ1-1; the D is unclear. The DNA end lines up better with TRBJ2-1; the J call may be wrong. Germline V gene lookup returns CDR1 SEHNR and CDR2 FQNEAQ (reference sequence). The CDR3 sequence is 13 residues long. The CDR3 coding sequence is TGTGCCAGCAGCGGAGCACCCGCCTACGAGCAGTTCTTC. Its protein is CASSGAPAYEQFF.

V usage is TRBV20-1 and J usage is TRBJ2-5; D perhaps matches TRBD2 (5 bases). Germline V gene sequence: CDR1 DFQATT, CDR2 SNEGSKA (reference sequence). Trimming took off 0 bases at V and 7 bases at J, with 12 bases between the two ends. The CDR3 runs to 13 residues. CDR3 DNA: TGCAGTGCTAGAGACGTCTCGGCGGGGACCCAGTACTTC. It encodes CSARDVSAGTQYF.

The rearrangement uses TRBV7-3 and TRBJ1-6; the match to TRBD1 covers 7 bases. The germline CDR1 and CDR2 sequences are SGHTA and FQGTGA. J was trimmed by 7 bases and V by 5 bases; bases with no gene match: 5. The CDR3 is made up of 14 amino acids. The CDR3 region is CASSLLQGNSPLHF. CDR3 DNA sequence: TGTGCCAGCAGCCTATTACAGGGGAATTCACCCCTCCACTTT.

The J gene is TRBJ2-7, the V gene TRBV5-8; maybe TRBD2 (7 bases). The V end was cut by 4 bases, the J end by 7 bases, with 12 bases between. Germline lookup yields CDR1 SGHTS and CDR2 YDEGEE. CDR3 length: 12 amino acids. Here the CDR3 reads CASSPGGWEQYF. CDR3 sequence (DNA): TGTGCCAGCAGCCCGGGGGGCTGGGAGCAGTACTTC.

This clonotype was counted between two and nine times. A clone one base away is much larger, so this may be a read error. The chain uses TRBV11-2 and TRBJ2-5, with 7 bases aligning to TRBD2. CDR3 length: 15 residues. CDR1 and CDR2 (germline): SGHAT, FQNNGV. The trim removed 8 bases at V and 5 bases at J, leaving 14 bases unmatched. The CDR3 region has the DNA TGTGCCAGCGGCAGATCCGGGGGGAAGGGGGAGACCCAGTACTTC. This translates into CASGRSGGKGETQYF.

Many counts were recorded for this clonotype. V gene TRBV7-2 combines with J gene TRBJ1-1; 7 bases are shared with TRBD1. The CDR3 length is 16 residues. V shed 2 bases, J shed 2 bases, and the junction held 8 bases outside the gene matches. Looked up from germline, CDR1 is SGHTA and CDR2 is FQGNSA. The CDR3 sequence: CASSLQGVPGNTEAFF. CDR3 coding DNA: TGTGCCAGCAGCTTACAGGGGGTACCCGGCAACACTGAAGCTTTCTTT.

A remark on this clonotype: It is likely a read error, because the conserved phenylalanine at the end of the CDR3 is missing. The DNA is omitted, as the CDR3 cannot be located on it reliably, and the CDR3 follows TCRdb's listing. The chain links TRBV7-2 to TRBJ1-2; no DNA check was done on the table's D call, TRBD1. From germline, CDR1 is SGHTA and CDR2 FQGNSA. The CDR3 length is 13 residues, termini included. The CDR3 loop reads CASSTLTGTYEQY.

The CDR3 loop reads CATRRDSGCGYGYTF. The DNA of the CDR3 is TGTGCCACCAGACGGGACTCAGGGTGCGGCTATGGCTACACCTTC. The rearrangement joins TRBV2 to TRBJ1-2; D perhaps matches TRBD1 (5 bases). The CDR3 runs to 15 residues. Germline lookup yields CDR1 SNHLY and CDR2 FYNNEI. The V gene lost 10 bases and the J gene lost 4 bases, with 22 bases spanning the gap.

Comments on this clonotype: The junction differs from germline at one of its ends, possibly a read error. This chain connects TRBV2 to TRBJ1-5, with unresolved D. CDR1 is SNHLY and CDR2 is FYNNEI in the germline V gene. CDR3 size: 15 residues. Here the CDR3 reads CASSLTTGLGQPLHF. Written as DNA, the CDR3 is TGTGCCAGCAGCTTGACGACCGGCCTTGGCCAGCCCCTGCATTTT.

The chain employs TRBV6-1 and TRBJ2-3; D gene uncertain. CDR1 and CDR2 (germline): MNHNS, SASEGT. This CDR3 is 13 amino acids long. V was trimmed by 7 bases and J by 8 bases, leaving 16 bases between them. The CDR3 nucleotides are TGTGCCAGCACCGCCACTTCGTGGGGTACGCAGTATTTT. Amino acids: CASTATSWGTQYF.

The chain is built from TRBV5-1 and TRBJ2-7, with D possibly TRBD2 on 6 matching bases. Trimming stripped 0 bases from V and 3 bases from J, with 10 bases between. CDR3 length: 14 residues. Germline V gene sequence: CDR1 SGHRS, CDR2 YFSETQ. CDR3 region: CASSLVGLSYEQYF. As DNA, the CDR3 is TGCGCCAGCAGCTTGGTTGGACTAAGCTACGAGCAGTACTTC.

The rearrangement joins TRBV7-4 to TRBJ1-3; D unresolved. Germline values: CDR1 SGHVT, CDR2 SQSDAQ. CDR3 length: 15 residues. V gave up 2 bases and J gave up 14 bases, with 22 bases separating them. Written as DNA, the CDR3 is TGTGCCAGCAGCTTACAACTCGGCTATGAGCACTACTTATATTTT. Its translation is CASSLQLGYEHYLYF.

This clonotype came up many times. At one end, the junction sequence differs from germline, possibly due to a read error. The chain uses TRBV4-3 and TRBJ1-2; D is unclear. Germline CDR1 and CDR2: LGHNA and YSLEER. The length of the CDR3 is 13 residues. The CDR3 loop is CASSQEMGLGYTF. Here the CDR3 DNA reads TGCGCCAGCAGCCAAGAGATGGGATTGGGCTATACCTTC.

The V and J genes are TRBV9 and TRBJ2-7, with D perhaps matching TRBD1 (5 bases). V was cut by 4 bases and J by 4 bases, with 18 bases left in between. In germline, CDR1 is SGDLS, CDR2 YYNGEE. The CDR3 extends over 15 amino acids. CDR3 nucleotide sequence: TGTGCCAGCAGCTTGGCGCCAGGGAAGCATTACGAGCAGTACTTC. This codes for CASSLAPGKHYEQYF.

As concerns this clonotype: A junction end diverges from the germline sequence, so it may reflect a read error. The V and J genes are TRBV12-3 or TRBV12-4 and TRBJ2-1, with TRBD1 matching over 8 bases. The CDR3 loop spans 16 amino acids. The CDR3 bases are TGCGCCAGCAGTCTAGATATACAGGGGGCCTACAATGAGCAGTTCTTC. This encodes CASSLDIQGAYNEQFF.

The CDR3 coding sequence is TGCAGTGCTAGTGCCGGTACAGAAAATAATGAAGCTTTCTTT. It translates to CSASAGTENNEAFF. The J gene is TRBJ1-1, the V gene TRBV20-1, with no clear D. In germline, CDR1 is DFQATT, CDR2 SNEGSKA (reference sequence). Deletions cut 3 bases from V and 7 bases from J, with 18 bases between. The CDR3 sequence is 14 residues long.